Reported below is one T cell receptor beta chain. Its antigen is unknown. This entry belongs to a study of shared clonotypes between healthy human individuals. Turning to the study itself: The plates for each donor numbered three CD4 naive, three CD4 memory, two CD8 naive and one CD8 memory. The study, taken as a whole, reports: Clonotype sharing levels among donors were expected to vary with sequencing depth. The generation probabilities recorded for non-shared clonotypes fell below those of clonotypes shared by all four donors. Clonotypes that were shared across a handful of donors made up approximately 5% of naive CD4 clonotypes.

Libraries were prepared by immunoSEQ multiplex PCR; TCRdb keeps only in-frame clonotypes and omits some of them. The sample gives about 2.5 million clones, about 90% of which show up once; 0.37% is in the top ten. V was pared by 0 bases and J by 3 bases, with 11 bases between. This CDR3 contains 15 residues. The germline V gene encodes CDR1 ENHRY and CDR2 SYGVKD. Sequenced material: naive CD4+ T cells from PBMCs. Regarding subset: CD45RA+ positively selected. This rearrangement joins TRBV10-3 to TRBJ1-1; a weak D match, TRBD1 (6 bases). This TCR derives from a man in his late teens or twenties in good health. Some clones in this sample may be carry-over from other donors' samples. The CDR3 protein is CAISESLGGYTEAFF. In DNA form, the CDR3 reads TGTGCCATCAGTGAGTCGTTAGGGGGGTACACTGAAGCTTTCTTT.